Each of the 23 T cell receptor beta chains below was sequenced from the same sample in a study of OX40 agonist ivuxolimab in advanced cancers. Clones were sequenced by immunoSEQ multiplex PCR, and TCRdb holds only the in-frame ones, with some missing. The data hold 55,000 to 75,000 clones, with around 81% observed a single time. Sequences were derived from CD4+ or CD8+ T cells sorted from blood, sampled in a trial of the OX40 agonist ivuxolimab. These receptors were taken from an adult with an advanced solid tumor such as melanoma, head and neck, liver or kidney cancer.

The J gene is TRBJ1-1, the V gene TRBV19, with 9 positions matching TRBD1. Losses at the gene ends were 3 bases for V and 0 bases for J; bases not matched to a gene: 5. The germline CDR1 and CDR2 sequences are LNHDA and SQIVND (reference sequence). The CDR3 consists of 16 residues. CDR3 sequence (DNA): TGTGCCAGTAGTATTAACAGGGGGCTTCTGAACACTGAAGCTTTCTTT. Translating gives CASSINRGLLNTEAFF.

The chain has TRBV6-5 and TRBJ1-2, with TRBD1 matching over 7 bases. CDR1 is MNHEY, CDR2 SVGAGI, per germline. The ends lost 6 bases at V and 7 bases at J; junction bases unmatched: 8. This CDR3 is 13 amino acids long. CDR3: CASSQGQSIGYTF. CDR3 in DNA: TGTGCCAGCAGCCAGGGACAGTCCATTGGCTACACCTTC.

The CDR3 nucleotides are TGTGCCATCAGTGCGGACAGGGGTGAGATTGTTCAATGGTTCTTC. Residues: CAISADRGEIVQWFF. The chain uses TRBV10-3 and TRBJ2-1; 9 bases line up with TRBD1. CDR1 is ENHRY, CDR2 SYGVKD, per germline. Trimming cost V 4 bases and J 15 bases; bases outside gene matches: 16. This CDR3 spans 15 amino acids.

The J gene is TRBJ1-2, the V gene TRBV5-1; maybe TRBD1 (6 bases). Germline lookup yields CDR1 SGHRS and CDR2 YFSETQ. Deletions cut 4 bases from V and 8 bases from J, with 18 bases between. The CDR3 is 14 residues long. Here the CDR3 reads CASSAASGQVGYTF. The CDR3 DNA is TGCGCCAGCAGCGCAGCGTCGGGACAAGTAGGCTACACCTTC.

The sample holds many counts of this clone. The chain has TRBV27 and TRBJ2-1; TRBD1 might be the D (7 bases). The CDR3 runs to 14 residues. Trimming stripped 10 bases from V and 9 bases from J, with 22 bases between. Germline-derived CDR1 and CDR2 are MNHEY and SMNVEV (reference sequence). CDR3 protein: CATKKEGANLEQFF. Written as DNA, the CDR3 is TGTGCCACCAAAAAGGAGGGGGCTAATCTTGAGCAGTTCTTC.

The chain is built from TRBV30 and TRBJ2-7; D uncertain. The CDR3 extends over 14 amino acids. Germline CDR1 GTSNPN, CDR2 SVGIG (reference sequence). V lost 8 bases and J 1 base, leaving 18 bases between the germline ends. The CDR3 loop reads CAPGAWLMSYEQYF. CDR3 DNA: TGTGCCCCGGGTGCCTGGTTGATGTCCTACGAGCAGTACTTC.

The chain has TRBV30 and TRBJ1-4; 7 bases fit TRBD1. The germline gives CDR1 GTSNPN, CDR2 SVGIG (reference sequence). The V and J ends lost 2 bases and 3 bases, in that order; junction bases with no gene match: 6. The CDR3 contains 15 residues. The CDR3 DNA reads TGTGCCTGGAGTCAGACAGGGTCCTCTAATGAAAAACTGTTTTTT. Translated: CAWSQTGSSNEKLFF.

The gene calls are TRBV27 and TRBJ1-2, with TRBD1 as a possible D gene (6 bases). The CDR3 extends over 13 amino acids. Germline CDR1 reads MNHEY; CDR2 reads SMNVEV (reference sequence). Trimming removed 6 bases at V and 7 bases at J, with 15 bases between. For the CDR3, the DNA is TGTGCCAGCAGGCTCCAGGGAGGGGGTGGCTACACCTTC. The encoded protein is CASRLQGGGGYTF.

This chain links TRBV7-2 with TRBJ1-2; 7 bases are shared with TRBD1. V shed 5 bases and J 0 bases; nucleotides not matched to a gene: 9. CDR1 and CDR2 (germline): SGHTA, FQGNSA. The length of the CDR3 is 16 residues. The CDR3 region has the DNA TGTGCCAGCAGCCAGCACGACAGGGCGACTAACTATGGCTACACCTTC. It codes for CASSQHDRATNYGYTF. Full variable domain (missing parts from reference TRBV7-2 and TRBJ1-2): GAGVSQSPSNKVTEKGKDVELRCDPISGHTALYWYRQSLGQGLEFLIYFQGNSAPDKSGLPSDRFSAERTGGSVSTLTIQRTQQEDSAVYLCASSQHDRATNYGYTFGSGTRLTVV.

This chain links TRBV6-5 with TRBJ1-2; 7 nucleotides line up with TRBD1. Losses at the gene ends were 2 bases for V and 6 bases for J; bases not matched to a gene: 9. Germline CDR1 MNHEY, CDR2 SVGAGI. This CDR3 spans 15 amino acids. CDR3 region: CASSYGPGQRNGYTF. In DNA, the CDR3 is TGTGCCAGCAGTTACGGACCGGGACAGCGAAATGGCTACACCTTC.

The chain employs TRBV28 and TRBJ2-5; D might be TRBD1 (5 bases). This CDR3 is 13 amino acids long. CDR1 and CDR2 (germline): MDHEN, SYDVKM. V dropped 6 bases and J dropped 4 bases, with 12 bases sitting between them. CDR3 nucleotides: TGTGCCAGCAGCGACAGCCGGAGAGAGACCCAGTACTTC. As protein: CASSDSRRETQYF.

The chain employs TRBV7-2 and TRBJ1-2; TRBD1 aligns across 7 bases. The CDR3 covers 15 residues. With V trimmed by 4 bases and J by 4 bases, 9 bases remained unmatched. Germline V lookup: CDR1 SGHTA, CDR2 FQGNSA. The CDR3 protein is CASSSDRSETYGYTF. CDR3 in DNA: TGTGCCAGCAGCTCGGACAGGTCCGAAACCTATGGCTACACCTTC.

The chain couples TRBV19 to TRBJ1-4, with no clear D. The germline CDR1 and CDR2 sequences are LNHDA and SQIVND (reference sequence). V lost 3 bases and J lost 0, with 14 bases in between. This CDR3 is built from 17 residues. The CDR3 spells CASSIGGRLATNEKLFF. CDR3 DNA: TGTGCCAGTAGTATCGGTGGGAGACTAGCAACTAATGAAAAACTGTTTTTT.

The CDR3 region is CASSPPDRVRSGANVLTF. CDR3 DNA sequence: TGTGCCAGCAGCCCCCCTGACAGGGTACGGTCTGGGGCCAACGTCCTGACTTTC. This sequence joins TRBV21-1 and TRBJ2-6; whether TRBD1, the table's D call, matches the DNA was not checked. TRBV21-1 is a pseudogene. CDR3 length: 18 amino acids.

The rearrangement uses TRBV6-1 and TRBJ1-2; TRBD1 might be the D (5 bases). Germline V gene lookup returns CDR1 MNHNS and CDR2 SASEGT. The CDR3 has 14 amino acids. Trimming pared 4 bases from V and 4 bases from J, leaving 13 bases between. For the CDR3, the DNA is TGTGCCAGCAGTGTGGGGCAGCCGTTCTATGGCTACACCTTC. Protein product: CASSVGQPFYGYTF.

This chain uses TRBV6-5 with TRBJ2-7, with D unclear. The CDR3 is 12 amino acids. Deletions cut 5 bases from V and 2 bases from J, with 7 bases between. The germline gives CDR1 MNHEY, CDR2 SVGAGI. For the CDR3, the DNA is TGTGCCAGCAGTGATTTGACCTACGAGCAGTACTTC. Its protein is CASSDLTYEQYF.

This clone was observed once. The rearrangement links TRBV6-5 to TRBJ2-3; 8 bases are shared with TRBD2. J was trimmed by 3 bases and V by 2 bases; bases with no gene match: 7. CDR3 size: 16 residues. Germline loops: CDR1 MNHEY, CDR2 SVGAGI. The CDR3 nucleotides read TGTGCCAGCAGTTACGGTCGGGGGGGCAGGACAGATACGCAGTATTTT. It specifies CASSYGRGGRTDTQYF.

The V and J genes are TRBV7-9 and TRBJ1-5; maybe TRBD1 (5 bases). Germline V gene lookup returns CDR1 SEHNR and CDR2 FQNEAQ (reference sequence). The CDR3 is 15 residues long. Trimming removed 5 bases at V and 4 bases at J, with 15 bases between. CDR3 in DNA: TGTGCCAGCAGCGCTCAGACGGGGCTGAATCAGCCCCAGCATTTT. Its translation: CASSAQTGLNQPQHF.

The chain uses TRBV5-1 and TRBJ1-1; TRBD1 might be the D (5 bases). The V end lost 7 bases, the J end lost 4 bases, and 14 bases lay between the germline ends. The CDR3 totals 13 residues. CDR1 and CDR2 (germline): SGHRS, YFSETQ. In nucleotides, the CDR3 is TGCGCCAGCGGCAGCCGGGACCTCACTGAAGCTTTCTTT. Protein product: CASGSRDLTEAFF.

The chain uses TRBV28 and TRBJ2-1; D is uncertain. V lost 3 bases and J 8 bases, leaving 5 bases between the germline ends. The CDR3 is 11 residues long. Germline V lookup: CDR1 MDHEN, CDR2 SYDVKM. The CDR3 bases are TGTGCCAGCAGTTTGGTGGATGAGCAGTTCTTC. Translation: CASSLVDEQFF.

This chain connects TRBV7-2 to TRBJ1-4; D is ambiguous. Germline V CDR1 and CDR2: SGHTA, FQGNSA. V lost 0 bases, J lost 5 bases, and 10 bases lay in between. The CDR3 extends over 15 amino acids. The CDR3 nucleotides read TGTGCCAGCAGCTTAGCCGGAGTTTCCAATGAAAAACTGTTTTTT. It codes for CASSLAGVSNEKLFF.

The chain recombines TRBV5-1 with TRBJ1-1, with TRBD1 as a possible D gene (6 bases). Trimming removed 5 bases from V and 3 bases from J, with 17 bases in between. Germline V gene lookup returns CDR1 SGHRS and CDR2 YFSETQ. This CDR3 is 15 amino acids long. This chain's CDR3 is CASSPGDSRDTEAFF. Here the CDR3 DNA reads TGCGCCAGCAGTCCAGGGGACTCTAGGGACACTGAAGCTTTCTTT.

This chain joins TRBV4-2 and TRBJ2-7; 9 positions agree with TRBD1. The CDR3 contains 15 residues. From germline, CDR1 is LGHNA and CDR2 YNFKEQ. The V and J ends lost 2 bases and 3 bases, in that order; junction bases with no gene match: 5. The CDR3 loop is CASSQTGTGFYEQYF. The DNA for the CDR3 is TGTGCCAGCAGCCAAACCGGGACAGGGTTCTACGAGCAGTACTTC.